This paragraph covers one T cell receptor beta chain sequence. These data belong to a study of blood T cell repertoires in COVID-19. Study as a whole: Samples representing acute and convalescent COVID-19 were sourced from the United States, Italy and Spain. PBMCs, B-cell-depleted T cells, or T cells provided the cDNA or gDNA that made up the material.

In the study's own analysis: Estimated nucleated cell counts came from reference gene primer amplification. TCRdb keeps only in-frame clones here, not all; method: immunoSEQ multiplex PCR. For V, J and clone size, that table is used; D and trimming come from the DNA. The sample holds about 16,000 clones; roughly nine tenths are singletons and the top ten take 30% to 35%. A Seattle source enrolled patients during active infection and followed them longitudinally. The CDR3 contains 14 residues. CDR1 MNHEY and CDR2 SVGAGI come from the germline V gene. V was pared by 6 bases and J by 1 base, with 13 bases between.

V and J are TRBV6-5 and TRBJ2-7; D perhaps matches TRBD1 (5 bases). The source is a woman of 80 years or more with COVID-19, enrolled during active disease. Sequenced input: peripheral blood. The CDR3 protein is CASRPAAGSYEQYF. The CDR3, as DNA: TGTGCCAGCAGGCCCGCCGCAGGGTCCTACGAGCAGTACTTC.